This TCR beta chain comes out of a study of blood T cell repertoires in COVID-19. About the study: Specimens from acute and convalescent COVID-19 originated in the United States, Italy and Spain. The analysed material was cDNA or gDNA that came from T cells, B-cell-depleted T cells, or PBMCs.

In the authors' methods: From reference gene primer amplification, estimates of nucleated cell counts were derived. Sequencing used immunoSEQ multiplex PCR; TCRdb keeps in-frame clones, though not all of them. The V and J calls and clone size come from that table; D and trimming were worked out from the DNA. The table shows over 15,000 clones, with 80% to 90% occurring only once. Input material: peripheral blood. This receptor was identified in a human donor in a cohort sampled during active COVID-19.

The DNA for the CDR3 is TGTGCCAGCAGACCGGGACTAGCGGGCCCAATGGCGTATTTT. This gives the protein CASRPGLAGPMAYF. The rearrangement joins TRBV2 to TRBJ2-3, with 12 bases identical to TRBD2. Per the germline V gene, CDR1 is SNHLY and CDR2 is FYNNEI. Unmatched junction bases numbered 12, after V lost 6 bases and J lost 14 bases. The CDR3 is 14 amino acids.